What follows is one T cell receptor beta chain and its context. This sample was taken from a study of blood T cell repertoires in COVID-19. Overall study: Samples came from the United States, Italy and Spain, spanning acute and convalescent COVID-19. PBMCs, B-cell-depleted T cells, or T cells were the source of the cDNA or gDNA that made up the material.

Generated by immunoSEQ multiplex PCR, the TCRdb table keeps only in-frame clones and is missing some. The sample carries approximately 210,000 clones, around 89% recorded once. The V and J ends lost 2 bases and 4 bases, in that order; junction bases with no gene match: 5. CDR1 is SGHRS, CDR2 YFSETQ, per germline. The CDR3 sequence is 16 residues long. The sequence was collected from a human donor in a cohort sampled during active COVID-19. The chain combines TRBV5-1 with TRBJ2-2; the match to TRBD2 covers 10 bases. Sequencing was carried out using peripheral blood. The CDR3 region has the DNA TGCGCCAGCAGCTTAGCGGGAGGGCCAGTCACCGGGGAGCTGTTTTTT. Its protein product is CASSLAGGPVTGELFF.